This T cell receptor beta chain was found in a study of blood T cell repertoires in COVID-19. V shed 6 bases and J shed 0 bases, with 15 bases lying between them. Germline V gives CDR1 MDHEN, CDR2 SYDVKM. CDR3 size: 16 residues. In the study's own analysis: By means of reference gene primer amplification, nucleated cell counts were estimated. Sequenced by immunoSEQ multiplex PCR; TCRdb stores in-frame clones only, minus some. V, J and clone size were drawn from that table, and D and trimming were deduced from the DNA. This sample has around 110,000 clones; approximately 84% occur once, and the top ten carry 7% to 9.5%.

Sequenced input: peripheral blood. V is TRBV28 and J is TRBJ1-5; maybe TRBD1 (6 bases). This sequence was found in a man in his 70s with active or convalescent COVID-19. The CDR3 nucleotides are TGTGCCAGCAGAACAGGGTCCTCCACTAGCAATCAGCCCCAGCATTTT. It codes for CASRTGSSTSNQPQHF.